Listed below are T cell receptor beta chains from one sample, sequenced in a study of T cells expressing NK-cell markers. From its re-call of the 5' RACE reads, TCRdb lists each CDR3 protein once, without DNA. The sample is made up of about 260,000 distinct CDR3 sequences, and the top ten hold around 4.3% of it. The specimen was blood T cells: a sorted CD56 or NKG2C T cell subset, CD4+ or CD8+ T cells, or bulk PBMC T cells (not recorded which). Every receptor here comes from a woman aged 18 to 75 in good health. Both conserved end residues are part of each CDR3.

j_call	v_call	cdr3_aa
TRBJ2-2	TRBV4-2	CASSQDALKSGAGELFF
TRBJ2-7	TRBV5-1	CASILGGVPYEQYF
TRBJ2-2	TRBV10-2	CASSGSGGAVGELFF
TRBJ1-1	TRBV4-1	CASSSRLGQMNTEAFF
TRBJ2-1	TRBV28	CASSFPTGSNEQFF
TRBJ1-5	TRBV16	CASNIDQPQHF
TRBJ2-5	TRBV7-2	CASSWDYAGGETQYF
TRBJ2-1	TRBV7-2	CASSLDRGSRNEQFF
TRBJ2-5	TRBV5-5	CASSFTWVETQYF
TRBJ2-5	TRBV5-1	CASSPGTIQETQYF
TRBJ2-7	TRBV7-2	CASSSSVPIRSYEQYF
TRBJ1-2	TRBV6-1	CASRMDSNYGYTF
TRBJ1-2	TRBV7-2	CASSPTGSYGYTF
TRBJ2-5	TRBV7-2	CASSRRQDRRMETQYF
TRBJ1-1	TRBV7-2	CASSSTPLNTEAFF
TRBJ1-1	TRBV16	CASSYPSVGLGTEAFF
TRBJ2-1	TRBV11-2	CASSLVASGGAINNEQFF
TRBJ2-7	TRBV19	CASSIDSYEQYF
TRBJ2-1	TRBV20-1	CSARDFRGTGGNEQFF
TRBJ1-2	TRBV24-1	CATSDFYQGSGYTF
TRBJ2-4	TRBV28	CASSSLNREGKNIQYF
TRBJ2-5	TRBV12-3/TRBV12-4	CASSFFGEPQETQYF
TRBJ1-6	TRBV7-9	CASSLNPGTPLHF
TRBJ2-5	TRBV6-1	CASTLPGGETQYF
TRBJ1-1	TRBV15	CATSSGRSHKVAFF